Following are 4 T cell receptor beta chains from one sample sequenced in a study of OX40 agonist ivuxolimab in advanced cancers. Generated by immunoSEQ multiplex PCR, the TCRdb table keeps only in-frame clones and is missing some. The sample lists around 65,000 clones, around 90% occurring once. Sequences were derived from CD4+ or CD8+ T cells sorted from blood, sampled in a trial of the OX40 agonist ivuxolimab. The receptors stem from an adult with an advanced solid tumor such as melanoma, head and neck, liver or kidney cancer.

The V gene is TRBV2, the J gene TRBJ2-1, with TRBD2 matching 9 bases. The CDR3 covers 15 residues. Germline trimming cut 6 bases from V and 4 bases from J; bases unmatched to any gene: 7. CDR1 SNHLY and CDR2 FYNNEI come from the germline V gene. This CDR3 is CASSPASGAYNEQFF. For the CDR3, the DNA is TGTGCCAGCAGCCCCGCTAGCGGGGCATACAATGAGCAGTTCTTC.

The chain couples TRBV7-9 to TRBJ2-1; 15 bases are shared with TRBD2. Germline loops: CDR1 SEHNR, CDR2 FQNEAQ (reference sequence). The CDR3 extends over 17 amino acids. Trimming removed 4 bases from V and 7 bases from J; junction bases left unmatched: 8. The CDR3 here is CASSSGTSGGFWNEQFF. CDR3 bases: TGTGCCAGCAGCTCCGGGACTAGCGGGGGGTTTTGGAATGAGCAGTTCTTC.

The J gene is TRBJ2-7, the V gene TRBV30, with 8 nucleotides matching TRBD1. The V and J ends lost 0 bases and 7 bases, in that order; junction bases with no gene match: 8. The CDR3 has 14 residues. The V gene's germline CDR1 is GTSNPN and CDR2 SVGIG (reference sequence). This CDR3 reads CAWSVGTGHEEQYF. The CDR3 DNA follows: TGTGCCTGGAGTGTAGGGACAGGCCACGAGGAGCAGTACTTC.

This chain uses TRBV18 with TRBJ2-3; the D gene is possibly TRBD2 (5 bases). Trimming left V 6 bases short and J 1 base short, with 11 bases between. This CDR3 region has 14 residues. CDR1 and CDR2 from the germline V gene are KGHSH and LQKENI. In DNA form, the CDR3 reads TGTGCCAGCTCCCTCGGGATAGGCACAGATACGCAGTATTTT. This sequence encodes CASSLGIGTDTQYF. The full variable domain, its missing parts supplied by reference TRBV18 and TRBJ2-3, is NAGVMQNPRHLVRRRGQEARLRCSPMKGHSHVYWYRQLPEEGLKFMVYLQKENIIDESGMPKERFSAEFPKEGPSILRIQQVVRGDSAAYFCASSLGIGTDTQYFGPGTRLTVL.